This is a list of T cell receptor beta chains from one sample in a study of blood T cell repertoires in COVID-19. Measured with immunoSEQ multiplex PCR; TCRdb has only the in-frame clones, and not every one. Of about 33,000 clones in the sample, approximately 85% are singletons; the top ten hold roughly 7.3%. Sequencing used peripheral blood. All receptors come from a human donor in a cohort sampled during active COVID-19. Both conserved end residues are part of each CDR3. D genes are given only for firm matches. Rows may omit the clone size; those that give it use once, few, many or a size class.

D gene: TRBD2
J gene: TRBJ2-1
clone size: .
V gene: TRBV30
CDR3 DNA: TGTGCCTGGAGTGAAACTAGCGGGTTCTACAATGAGCAGTTCTTC
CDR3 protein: CAWSETSGFYNEQFF

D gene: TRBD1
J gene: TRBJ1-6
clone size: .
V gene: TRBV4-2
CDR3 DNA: TGTGCCAGCAGCCAAGAAACCGGGACAGGGGTCTCACCCCTCCACTTT
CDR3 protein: CASSQETGTGVSPLHF

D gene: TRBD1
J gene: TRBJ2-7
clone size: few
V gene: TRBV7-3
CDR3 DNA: TGTGCCAGCAGCTTCCAAATAGGACAGGACTACGAGCAGTACTTC
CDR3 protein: CASSFQIGQDYEQYF

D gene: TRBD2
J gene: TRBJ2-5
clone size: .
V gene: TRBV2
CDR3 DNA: TGTGCCAGCGGTCGGACTAGCCTCCAAGAGACCCAGTACTTC
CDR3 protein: CASGRTSLQETQYF

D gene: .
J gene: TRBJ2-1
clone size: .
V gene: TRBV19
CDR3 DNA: TGTGCCAGTAGTATGTCCCCTGCCCAGCGGCTTACTTACAATGAGCAGTTCTTC
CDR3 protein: CASSMSPAQRLTYNEQFF

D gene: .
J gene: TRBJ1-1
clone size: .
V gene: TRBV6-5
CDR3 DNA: TGTGCCAGCAGTTACTCTATAGGGAGAGGGAACACTGAAGCTTTCTTT
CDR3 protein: CASSYSIGRGNTEAFF

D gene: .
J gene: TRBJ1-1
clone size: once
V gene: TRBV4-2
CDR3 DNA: TGTGCCAGCAGCCAAGACGGAGGGGTCAACGGGCGAGCTTTCTTT
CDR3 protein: CASSQDGGVNGRAFF

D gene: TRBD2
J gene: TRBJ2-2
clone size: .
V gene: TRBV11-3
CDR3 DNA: TGTGCCAGCAGCTTGACTAGCGGGTGGAACACCGGGGAGCTGTTTTTT
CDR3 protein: CASSLTSGWNTGELFF

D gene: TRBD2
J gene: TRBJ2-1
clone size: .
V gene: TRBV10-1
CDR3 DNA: TGCGCCAGCAGTGAAGGAGCGGGAGGGGGGTACAATGAGCAGTTCTTC
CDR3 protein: CASSEGAGGGYNEQFF

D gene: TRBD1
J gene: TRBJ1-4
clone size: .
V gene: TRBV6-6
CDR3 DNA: TGTGCCAGCAGCGGACAGGGAGGGGAAAAACTGTTTTTT
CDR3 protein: CASSGQGGEKLFF

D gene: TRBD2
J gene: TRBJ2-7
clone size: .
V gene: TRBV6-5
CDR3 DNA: TGTGCCAGCAGTTATGTAGCGGGGGGGCTCGAGCAGTACTTC
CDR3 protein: CASSYVAGGLEQYF

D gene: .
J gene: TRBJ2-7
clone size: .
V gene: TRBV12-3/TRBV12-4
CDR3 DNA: TGTGCCAGCAGTCCCGTACAGGTTCTCGAGCAGTACTTC
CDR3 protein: CASSPVQVLEQYF

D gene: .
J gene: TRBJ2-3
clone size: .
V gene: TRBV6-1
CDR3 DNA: TGTGCCAGCAGTGTCCGTAGCAGTCGGAGCACAGATACGCAGTATTTT
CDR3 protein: CASSVRSSRSTDTQYF

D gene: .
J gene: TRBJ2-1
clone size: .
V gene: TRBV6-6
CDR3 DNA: TGTGCCAGCAGTTACGAGGAGGGCCTCAATGAGCAGTTCTTC
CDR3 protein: CASSYEEGLNEQFF

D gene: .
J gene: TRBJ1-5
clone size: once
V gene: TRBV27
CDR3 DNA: TGTGCCAGCAGTCTGAGGGATAACAATCAGCCCCAGCATTTT
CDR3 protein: CASSLRDNNQPQHF

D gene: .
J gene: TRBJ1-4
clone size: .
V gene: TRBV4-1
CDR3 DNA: TGCGCCAGCAGCCCCGAACGGGGGGGGGCGACTGAAAAACTGTTTTTT
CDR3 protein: CASSPERGGATEKLFF

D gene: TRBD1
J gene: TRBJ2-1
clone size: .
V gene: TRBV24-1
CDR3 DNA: TGTGCCACCAGTGATTTGGGACAGGGAAATGAGCAGTTCTTC
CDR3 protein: CATSDLGQGNEQFF

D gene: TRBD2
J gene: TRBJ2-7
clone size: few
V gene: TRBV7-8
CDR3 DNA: TGTGCCAGCAGCTCCTTGGGGGGACTAGACTACGAGCAGTACTTC
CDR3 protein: CASSSLGGLDYEQYF

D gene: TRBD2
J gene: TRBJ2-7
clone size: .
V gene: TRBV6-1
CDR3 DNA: TGTGCCAGCAGTGACGATGTAGTCGGGACTAGCGTCTCCTACGAGCAGTACTTC
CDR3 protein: CASSDDVVGTSVSYEQYF

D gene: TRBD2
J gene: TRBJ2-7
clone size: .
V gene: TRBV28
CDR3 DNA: TGTGCCAGCAGTAGTCCGGGACTAGTTTACTCCTACGAGCAGTACTTC
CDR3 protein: CASSSPGLVYSYEQYF

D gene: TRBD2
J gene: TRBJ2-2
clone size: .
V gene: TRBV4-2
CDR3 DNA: TGTGCCAGCAGCCAGGCGACTAGCGGGTTCACCGGGGAGCTGTTTTTT
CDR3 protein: CASSQATSGFTGELFF

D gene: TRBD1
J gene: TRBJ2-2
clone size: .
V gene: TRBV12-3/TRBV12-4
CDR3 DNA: TGTGCCAGCACCGGGGCAGGGGGCGGGGAGCTGTTTTTT
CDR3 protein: CASTGAGGGELFF

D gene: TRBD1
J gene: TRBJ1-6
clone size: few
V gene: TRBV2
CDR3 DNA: TGTGCCAGCAGTTACGCCGGGACAGTGAATAATTCACCCCTCCACTTT
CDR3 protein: CASSYAGTVNNSPLHF

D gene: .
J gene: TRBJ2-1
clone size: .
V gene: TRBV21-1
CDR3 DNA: TGTGCCAGCAGCAAAGAGAGGGCGGGAGGGTTGGACAATGAGCAGTTCTTC
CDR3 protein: CASSKERAGGLDNEQFF

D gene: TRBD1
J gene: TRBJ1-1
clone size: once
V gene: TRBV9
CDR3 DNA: TGTGCCAGCAGCTCTTCAGGGGGGACTGAAGCTTTCTTT
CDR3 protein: CASSSSGGTEAFF

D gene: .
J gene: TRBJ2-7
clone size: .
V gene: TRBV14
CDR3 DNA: TGTGCCAGCAGCCTTGGTCTCGGAGAGCTGGGCTACGAGCAGTACTTC
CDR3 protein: CASSLGLGELGYEQYF

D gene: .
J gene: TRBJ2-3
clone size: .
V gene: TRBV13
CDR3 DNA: TGTGCCAGCAGCCTTCCTGTGACAGATACGCAGTATTTT
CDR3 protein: CASSLPVTDTQYF

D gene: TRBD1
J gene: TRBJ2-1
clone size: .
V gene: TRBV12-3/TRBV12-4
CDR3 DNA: TGTGCCAGCAGAAGACAGGGGGTTAATGAGCAGTTCTTC
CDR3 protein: CASRRQGVNEQFF

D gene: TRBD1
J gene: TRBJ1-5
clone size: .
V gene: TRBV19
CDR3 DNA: TGTGCCAGTAGTACGGGACAGGGGGTTATAAACAATCAGCCCCAGCATTTT
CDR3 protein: CASSTGQGVINNQPQHF

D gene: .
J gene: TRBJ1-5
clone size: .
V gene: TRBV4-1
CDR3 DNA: TGCGCCAGCAGCCAACAGGGGAGTGGGGGCAATCAGCCCCAGCATTTT
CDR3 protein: CASSQQGSGGNQPQHF

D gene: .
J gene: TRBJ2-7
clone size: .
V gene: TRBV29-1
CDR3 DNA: TGCAGCGTTGAAGGGAGGGACGGCTACGAGCAGTACTTC
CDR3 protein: CSVEGRDGYEQYF

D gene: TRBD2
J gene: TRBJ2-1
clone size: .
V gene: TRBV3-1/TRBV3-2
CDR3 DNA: TGTGCCAGCAGCCAAGATAGGACTAGCGGGAAACGCGGTGAGCAGTTCTTC
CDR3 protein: CASSQDRTSGKRGEQFF

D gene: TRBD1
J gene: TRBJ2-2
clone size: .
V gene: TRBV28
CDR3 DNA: TGTGCCAGCAGTCCCGAGGGGGCCTACACCGGGGAGCTGTTTTTT
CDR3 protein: CASSPEGAYTGELFF

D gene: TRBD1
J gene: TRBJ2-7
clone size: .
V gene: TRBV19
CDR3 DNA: TGTGCCAGTAAGCGGCAGGGGGAATCCTACGAGCAGTACTTC
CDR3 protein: CASKRQGESYEQYF

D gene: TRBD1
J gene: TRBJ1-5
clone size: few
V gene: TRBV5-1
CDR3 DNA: TGCGCCAGCAGCTGGACAGGGGTGGGCAATCAGCCCCAGCATTTT
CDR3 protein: CASSWTGVGNQPQHF

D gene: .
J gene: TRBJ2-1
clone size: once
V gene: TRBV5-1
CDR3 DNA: TGCGCCAGCCAGGCGACCCAGAACGGAAACAGCAATGAGCAGTTCTTC
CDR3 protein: CASQATQNGNSNEQFF

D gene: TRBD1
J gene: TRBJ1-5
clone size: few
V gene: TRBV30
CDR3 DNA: TGTGCCTGGGCAGGGGGAGATCAGCCCCAGCATTTT
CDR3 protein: CAWAGGDQPQHF

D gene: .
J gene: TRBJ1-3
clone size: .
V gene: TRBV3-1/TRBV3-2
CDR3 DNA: TGTGCCAGCAGCCAAAGTGGGGGGTATTCTGGAAACACCATATATTTT
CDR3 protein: CASSQSGGYSGNTIYF

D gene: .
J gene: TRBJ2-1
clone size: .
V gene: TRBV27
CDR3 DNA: TGTGCCAGCAGTTTATCCCACGGGGGTGTTGCCTACAATGAGCAGTTCTTC
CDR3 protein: CASSLSHGGVAYNEQFF

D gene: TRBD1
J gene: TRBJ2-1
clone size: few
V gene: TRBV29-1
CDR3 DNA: TGCAGCGTTGACAGGGGGCAAAGTTTGGGGTACAATGAGCAGTTCTTC
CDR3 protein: CSVDRGQSLGYNEQFF

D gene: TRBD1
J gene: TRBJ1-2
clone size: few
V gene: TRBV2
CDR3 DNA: TGTGCCAGCAGTGGACAGGGGACCTATGGCTACACCTTC
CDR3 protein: CASSGQGTYGYTF

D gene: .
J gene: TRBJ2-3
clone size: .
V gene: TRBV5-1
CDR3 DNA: TGCGCCAGCAGCTTGACTGGGGCCACAGATACGCAGTATTTT
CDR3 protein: CASSLTGATDTQYF

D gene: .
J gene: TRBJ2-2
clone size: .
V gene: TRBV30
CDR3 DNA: TGTGCCTGGAGTTTTTGGACAGTAGGGACCGGGGAGCTGTTTTTT
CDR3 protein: CAWSFWTVGTGELFF

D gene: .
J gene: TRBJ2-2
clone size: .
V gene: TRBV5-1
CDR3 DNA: TGCGCCAGCAGCTTGGGGGGCACGAACACCGGGGAGCTGTTTTTT
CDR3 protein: CASSLGGTNTGELFF

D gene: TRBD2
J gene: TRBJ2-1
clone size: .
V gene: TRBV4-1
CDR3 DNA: TGCGCCAGCAGCCAAGTAGGCCTAGCGGGGACCTACAATGAGCAGTTCTTC
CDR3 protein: CASSQVGLAGTYNEQFF

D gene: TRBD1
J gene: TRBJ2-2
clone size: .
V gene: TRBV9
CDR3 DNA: TGTGCCAGCAGCGTAGCGGGGACAGGGGGAATCGGGGAGCTGTTTTTT
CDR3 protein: CASSVAGTGGIGELFF

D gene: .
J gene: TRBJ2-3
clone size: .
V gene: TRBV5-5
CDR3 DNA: TGTGCCAGCAGCCCCACTTGGGGCCCTAGCACAGATACGCAGTATTTT
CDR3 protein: CASSPTWGPSTDTQYF

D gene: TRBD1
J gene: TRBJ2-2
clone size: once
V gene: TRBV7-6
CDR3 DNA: TGTGCCAGCAGCACCCAACAGGGGCCCGCGAACACCGGGGAGCTGTTTTTT
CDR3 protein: CASSTQQGPANTGELFF

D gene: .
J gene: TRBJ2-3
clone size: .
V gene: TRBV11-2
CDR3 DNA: TGTGCCAGCAGCCCCTTAGGCCGGGCAGATACGCAGTATTTT
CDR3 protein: CASSPLGRADTQYF

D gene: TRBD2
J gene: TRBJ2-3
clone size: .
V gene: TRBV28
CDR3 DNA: TGTGCCAGCAGCCCCCTCGGTACGACTAGCGGAGACACAGATACGCAGTATTTT
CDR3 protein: CASSPLGTTSGDTDTQYF

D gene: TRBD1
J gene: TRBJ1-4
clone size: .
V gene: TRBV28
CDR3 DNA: TGTGCCAGCAGTTTTTGGGACAGGGGGAATGAAAAACTGTTTTTT
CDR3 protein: CASSFWDRGNEKLFF